Each of the 28 T cell receptor beta chains below was sequenced from the same sample in a study of shared clonotypes between healthy human individuals. Clones were read by immunoSEQ multiplex PCR, and TCRdb kept only the in-frame ones, dropping some. The data contain approximately 530,000 clones, approximately 95% of them singletons. Sequenced: naive CD4+ T cells sorted from blood. Subset noted: CD45RA+ positively selected. The receptors shown here come from a woman between 25 and 40 years old in good health.

V is TRBV25-1 and J is TRBJ1-2, with TRBD1 as a possible D gene (5 bases). The ends were cut back, 5 bases at V and 3 bases at J, with 13 bases in the middle. Germline lookup yields CDR1 MGHDK and CDR2 SYGVNS. The CDR3 runs to 14 residues. The CDR3 is CASSPVWGHYGYTF. The CDR3 bases are TGTGCCAGCAGTCCTGTTTGGGGCCACTATGGCTACACCTTC.

The CDR3 nucleotides read TGTGCCAGCAGTGGCAGCCAGCCCCAGCATTTT. It yields the protein CASSGSQPQHF. The chain has TRBV27 and TRBJ1-5; D gene uncertain. Per the germline V gene, CDR1 is MNHEY and CDR2 is SMNVEV (reference sequence). CDR3 length: 11 amino acids. Trimming stripped 5 bases from V and 7 bases from J, with 6 bases between.

CDR3 nucleotides: TGTGCCAGCAGTTTACGCCCGGGGGGCTACACCTTC. Its protein is CASSLRPGGYTF. V is TRBV28 and J is TRBJ1-2, with unresolved D. This CDR3 spans 12 amino acids. Germline CDR1 and CDR2: MDHEN and SYDVKM. V lost 2 bases and J 8 bases, leaving 9 bases between the germline ends.

The chain is built from TRBV5-1 and TRBJ2-2; 14 bases align to TRBD2. In germline, CDR1 is SGHRS, CDR2 YFSETQ. The trim removed 3 bases at V and 1 base at J, leaving 2 bases unmatched. This CDR3 contains 17 residues. CDR3 amino acids: CASSSTSGRVNTGELFF. CDR3 sequence (DNA): TGCGCCAGCAGCTCGACTAGCGGGAGGGTGAACACCGGGGAGCTGTTTTTT.

The CDR3 spells CAISETTRIDEQYF. CDR3 DNA: TGTGCCATCAGTGAAACAACTAGGATCGACGAGCAGTACTTC. The V gene is TRBV10-3, the J gene TRBJ2-7; maybe TRBD2 (5 bases). This CDR3 contains 14 residues. V gave up 3 bases and J gave up 5 bases, with 14 bases separating them. Germline CDR1 and CDR2: ENHRY and SYGVKD.

The V gene is TRBV28, the J gene TRBJ2-7; 10 nucleotides align to TRBD1. Germline-derived CDR1 and CDR2 are MDHEN and SYDVKM. V lost 6 bases to trimming and J lost 2 bases; unmatched junction nucleotides: 7. The CDR3 totals 15 residues. CDR3 sequence reads: CASREAGTGAYEQYF. CDR3 coding DNA: TGTGCCAGCAGAGAAGCCGGGACAGGGGCCTACGAGCAGTACTTC.

The chain uses TRBV6-1 and TRBJ2-7; 15 positions match TRBD2. This CDR3 has 17 residues. J was trimmed by 0 bases and V by 4 bases; bases with no gene match: 4. Germline V gives CDR1 MNHNS, CDR2 SASEGT. The CDR3, as DNA: TGTGCCAGCAGTGGGGGACTAGCGGGAGGTAGCTCCTACGAGCAGTACTTC. It codes for CASSGGLAGGSSYEQYF.

V and J are TRBV29-1 and TRBJ2-7, with TRBD2 identical over 11 bases. The CDR3 runs 14 residues. V lost 4 bases to trimming and J lost 6 bases; unmatched junction nucleotides: 8. CDR1 and CDR2 from the germline V gene are SQVTM and ANQGSEA. In DNA form, the CDR3 reads TGCAGCGTTGGAGGGGGACTAGCGGATATCGAGCAGTACTTC. It encodes CSVGGGLADIEQYF.

The chain links TRBV19 to TRBJ2-5; no reliable D call. Between the trimmed V and J ends, which lost 1 base and 5 bases, there was a span of 11 bases. CDR1 is LNHDA and CDR2 is SQIVND in the germline V gene (reference sequence). This CDR3 contains 14 residues. The CDR3 DNA sequence: TGTGCCAGTAGTATAGGGACCGTGAGGGAGACCCAGTACTTC. It codes for CASSIGTVRETQYF.

This chain connects TRBV6-5 to TRBJ1-2; the D is unclear. CDR1 and CDR2 (germline): MNHEY, SVGAGI. This CDR3 has 12 amino acids. Trimming stripped 2 bases from V and 2 bases from J, with 3 bases between. The CDR3 loop reads CASSYRNYGYTF. The CDR3 nucleotides are TGTGCCAGCAGTTACAGGAACTATGGCTACACCTTC.

This clone was counted once. J is TRBJ2-5 and V is TRBV15; possibly TRBD1 or TRBD2 for D (5 bases each). V was pared by 6 bases and J by 5 bases, with 16 bases between. CDR1 and CDR2 (germline): LNHNV, YYDKDF (reference sequence). The CDR3 has 14 amino acids. The CDR3 DNA reads as TGTGCCACCAGAGGGACCGCATCGGTTGAGACCCAGTACTTC. It encodes CATRGTASVETQYF.

The chain combines TRBV28 with TRBJ2-1, with 16 bases lining up with TRBD2. CDR3 size: 19 residues. Trimming at V came to 5 bases and at J to 0 bases, leaving 7 bases not matched to a gene. Germline CDR1 and CDR2: MDHEN and SYDVKM. The CDR3 DNA reads TGTGCCAGCAGTGCGCCGGGACTAGCGGGAGGGATCTCCTACAATGAGCAGTTCTTC. Translation: CASSAPGLAGGISYNEQFF.

In nucleotides, the CDR3 is TGTGCCAGCAGTTCAGGACTAGCGTTAACCTACGAGCAGTACTTC. It translates to CASSSGLALTYEQYF. The rearrangement links TRBV28 to TRBJ2-7; 9 nucleotides align to TRBD2. Trimming removed 4 bases from V and 2 bases from J; junction bases left unmatched: 6. Germline V lookup: CDR1 MDHEN, CDR2 SYDVKM. This CDR3 comprises 15 residues.

This clone was observed a single time. The rearrangement uses TRBV30 and TRBJ1-5; D perhaps matches TRBD1 (5 bases). V was clipped by 2 bases and J by 3 bases, with 23 bases between them. Germline V lookup: CDR1 GTSNPN, CDR2 SVGIG (reference sequence). The CDR3 extends over 18 amino acids. The CDR3 loop reads CAWSRTMGQGGFNQPQHF. DNA of the CDR3: TGTGCCTGGAGTCGAACTATGGGGCAGGGTGGCTTCAATCAGCCCCAGCATTTT.

The chain uses TRBV28 and TRBJ2-5; 14 nucleotides agree with TRBD2. The J segment lost 5 bases and the V segment lost 5 bases, leaving 7 bases of the junction unmatched. The germline gives CDR1 MDHEN, CDR2 SYDVKM. CDR3 length equals 16 residues. The chain's CDR3 is CASSPPGLAGVETQYF. The DNA for the CDR3 is TGTGCCAGCAGTCCTCCGGGACTAGCGGGAGTGGAGACCCAGTACTTC.

The chain combines TRBV15 with TRBJ2-2; TRBD1 might be the D (8 bases). V was pared by 0 bases and J by 6 bases, with 14 bases between. CDR3 length: 16 residues. Germline assignment: CDR1 LNHNV and CDR2 YYDKDF (reference sequence). CDR3 sequence reads: CATSREAGQDPGELFF. CDR3 nucleotide sequence: TGTGCCACCAGCAGAGAAGCGGGACAGGACCCCGGGGAGCTGTTTTTT.

J is TRBJ1-6 and V is TRBV27, with 7 bases aligning to TRBD1. CDR3 length: 14 amino acids. The germline gives CDR1 MNHEY, CDR2 SMNVEV (reference sequence). V was clipped by 7 bases and J by 7 bases; unmatched bases: 7. The CDR3 sequence is CASKVQGENSPLHF. CDR3 nucleotides: TGTGCCAGCAAAGTGCAGGGGGAAAATTCACCCCTCCACTTT.

The V and J genes are TRBV4-1 and TRBJ2-5, with 14 bases fitting TRBD2. The CDR3 spans 15 residues. J lost 5 bases, V lost 4 bases, and 3 bases had no gene match. CDR1 and CDR2 from the germline V gene are MGHRA and YSYEKL. As DNA, the CDR3 is TGCGCCAGCAGCCGAGGGACTAGCGGGAGTGAGACCCAGTACTTC. Its translation is CASSRGTSGSETQYF.

V usage is TRBV7-8 and J usage is TRBJ2-3, with TRBD2 as a possible D gene (6 bases). The V end lost 5 bases, the J end lost 4 bases, and 13 bases lay between the germline ends. This CDR3 comprises 14 residues. The germline V gene has CDR1 SGHVS and CDR2 FQNEAQ. CDR3 loop: CASSHAGTPDTQYF. The CDR3 bases are TGTGCCAGCAGCCACGCCGGGACTCCAGATACGCAGTATTTT. The full variable domain, its missing parts supplied by reference TRBV7-8 and TRBJ2-3, is GAGVSQSPRYKVAKRGQDVALRCDPISGHVSLFWYQQALGQGPEFLTYFQNEAQLDKSGLPSDRFFAERPEGSVSTLKIQRTQQEDSAVYLCASSHAGTPDTQYFGPGTRLTVL.

The CDR3 sequence: CASSLVAGGHNEQFF. CDR3 DNA sequence: TGCGCCAGCAGCTTGGTGGCGGGAGGGCACAATGAGCAGTTCTTC. The chain is built from TRBV5-1 and TRBJ2-1, with TRBD2 identical over 9 bases. Germline V gene lookup returns CDR1 SGHRS and CDR2 YFSETQ. V dropped 0 bases and J dropped 5; count of bases not matched to a gene: 3. CDR3 length equals 15 residues.

The chain recombines TRBV6-1 with TRBJ2-2; either TRBD1 or TRBD2 may supply D (5 bases each). The CDR3 loop spans 14 amino acids. Germline V CDR1 and CDR2: MNHNS, SASEGT. V was pared by 3 bases and J by 8 bases, with 13 bases between. CDR3 protein: CASSEGRASGELFF. The CDR3 DNA is TGTGCCAGCAGTGAGGGACGGGCGTCGGGGGAGCTGTTTTTT.

CDR3 residues: CASSNIQGASEQFF. The CDR3 bases are TGTGCCAGCAGTAATATACAGGGGGCGAGTGAGCAGTTCTTC. The chain is built from TRBV5-8 and TRBJ2-1; 9 bases map to TRBD1. This CDR3 is 14 amino acids long. V shed 5 bases, J shed 9 bases, and the junction held 9 bases outside the gene matches. CDR1 and CDR2 from the germline V gene are SGHTS and YDEGEE.

This chain joins TRBV5-8 and TRBJ2-3; 7 bases line up with TRBD1. Germline CDR1 and CDR2: SGHTS and YDEGEE. The CDR3 runs to 16 residues. The trim removed 4 bases at V and 0 bases at J, leaving 8 bases unmatched. The CDR3, as DNA: TGTGCCAGCAGCAACCCCGGACAGGCTAGCACAGATACGCAGTATTTT. It codes for CASSNPGQASTDTQYF. The full variable domain, completed using reference TRBV5-8 and TRBJ2-3, is EAGVTQSPTHLIKTRGQQATLRCSPISGHTSVYWYQQALGLGLQFLLWYDEGEERNRGNFPPRFSGRQFPNYSSELNVNALELEDSALYLCASSNPGQASTDTQYFGPGTRLTVL.

CDR3 sequence (DNA): TGTGCCAGCAGCGTAGGGTGGGGGCCGGATTCAACTAATGAAAAACTGTTTTTT. Translation: CASSVGWGPDSTNEKLFF. The chain links TRBV9 to TRBJ1-4, with TRBD1 as a possible D gene (6 bases). CDR1 and CDR2 from the germline V gene are SGDLS and YYNGEE. The CDR3 has 18 amino acids. V was pared by 0 bases and J by 0 bases, with 15 bases between.

The rearrangement joins TRBV4-1 to TRBJ2-1; 8 bases map to TRBD2. This CDR3 is 16 amino acids long. In germline, CDR1 is MGHRA, CDR2 YSYEKL. V dropped 4 bases and J dropped 4; count of bases not matched to a gene: 9. CDR3 region: CASSPVGSGKYNEQFF. In DNA form, the CDR3 reads TGCGCCAGCAGCCCGGTCGGTAGCGGGAAGTACAATGAGCAGTTCTTC.

V is TRBV9 and J is TRBJ1-2; tentative D call: TRBD1 (6 bases). The CDR3 contains 14 residues. The germline gives CDR1 SGDLS, CDR2 YYNGEE. V was trimmed by 0 bases and J by 7 bases, leaving 13 bases between them. The CDR3 region is CASSVVGGPGGYTF. The CDR3 DNA follows: TGTGCCAGCAGCGTAGTAGGGGGTCCGGGTGGCTACACCTTC.

V usage is TRBV21-1 and J usage is TRBJ2-7. TRBV21-1 is tagged as a pseudogene. The CDR3 covers 16 residues. The CDR3 is CASSRAVVIITYAQYF. The DNA for the CDR3 is TGTGCCAGCAGCAGGGCGGTAGTCATAATTACCTACGCGCAGTACTTC.

The rearrangement links TRBV11-1 to TRBJ2-1, with D perhaps TRBD1 (6 bases). The CDR3 has 17 residues. CDR1 SGHAT and CDR2 FQDESV come from the germline V gene (reference sequence). Trimming stripped 4 bases from V and 0 bases from J, with 16 bases between. This CDR3 is CASSSSRGHSSYNEQFF. The CDR3 region has the DNA TGTGCCAGCAGCTCATCGAGGGGACATAGCTCCTACAATGAGCAGTTCTTC.